The 8 T cell receptor beta chains presented below share a single source sample, sequenced in a study of early T cells in non-severe SARS-CoV-2 infection. A single record per CDR3 protein comes from TCRdb applying MiXCR to the 5' RACE reads. The sample consists of about 76,000 distinct CDR3 sequences, approximately 10% of them appearing once. Sample: whole blood. These receptors were taken from an adult who was a healthcare worker with PCR-confirmed SARS-CoV-2 infection or an uninfected control (not recorded which).

This clonotype was seen at least ten times. The genes are TRBV20-1 and TRBJ2-3, with TRBD1 as a possible D gene (6 bases). Trimming pared 5 bases from V and 4 bases from J, leaving 10 bases between. This CDR3 is 12 amino acids long. Germline CDR1 and CDR2: DFQATT and SNEGSKA (reference sequence). CDR3 DNA: TGCAGTGCTGATAAGGGGGCAGATACGCAGTATTTT. Encoded protein: CSADKGADTQYF.

CDR3 sequence (DNA): TGTGCCAGCAGCCAGCGGACTGCTAGCACAGATACGCAGTATTTT. Translation: CASSQRTASTDTQYF. The V gene is TRBV13, the J gene TRBJ2-3; D perhaps matches TRBD2 (5 bases). Trimming removed 5 bases from V and 0 bases from J, with 12 bases in between. The CDR3 extends over 15 amino acids. CDR1 is PRHDT, CDR2 FYEKMQ, per germline (reference sequence).

This clonotype has ten or more counts. V usage is TRBV7-9 and J usage is TRBJ1-2; TRBD1 is a possible D gene (6 bases). The CDR3 length is 16 residues. Germline CDR1 and CDR2: SEHNR and FQNEAQ (reference sequence). V lost 1 base to trimming and J lost 8 bases, with 20 bases between them. This chain's CDR3 is CASSLGAGALFFGYTF. CDR3 bases: TGTGCCAGCAGCTTAGGAGCAGGGGCGCTTTTTTTCGGCTACACCTTC.

The chain couples TRBV6-5 to TRBJ2-5; D is undetermined. The germline gives CDR1 MNHEY, CDR2 SVGAGI. This CDR3 region has 14 residues. Trimming left V 5 bases short and J 5 bases short, with 15 bases between. In DNA form, the CDR3 reads TGTGCCAGCAGTCCCCGAAGGGTTGGTGAGACCCAGTACTTC. Translating it yields CASSPRRVGETQYF.

This clonotype was seen many times. The V gene is TRBV7-2, the J gene TRBJ2-3; D is possibly TRBD2 (5 bases). Germline CDR1 reads SGHTA; CDR2 reads FQGNSA. This CDR3 region has 16 residues. The V gene lost 1 base and the J gene lost 2 bases, with 13 bases spanning the gap. The CDR3, as DNA: TGTGCCAGCAGCTTAGTTCAGGAGGCCCCCACAGATACGCAGTATTTT. Its protein product is CASSLVQEAPTDTQYF.

About this clonotype: Its ends do not fully match the called genes, so a read error is possible. The CDR3 DNA follows: TGTGTCAGCAGCTTAACAGAGAGCTCCTACGAGCAGTACTTC. Translation: CVSSLTESSYEQYF. The chain links TRBV7-6 to TRBJ2-7; D remains ambiguous. The CDR3 runs to 14 residues. Per germline, CDR1 SGHVS and CDR2 FNYEAQ.

J is TRBJ1-4 and V is TRBV28, with D hard to call. CDR3 length: 14 residues. Trimming pared 11 bases from V and 0 bases from J, leaving 13 bases between. CDR1 and CDR2 (germline): MDHEN, SYDVKM. The CDR3 coding sequence is TGTGCCGGAGGCGAGGGTGCAACTAATGAAAAACTGTTTTTT. This translates into CAGGEGATNEKLFF.

This chain uses TRBV5-1 with TRBJ1-2; 7 nucleotides agree with TRBD1. Germline V CDR1 and CDR2: SGHRS, YFSETQ. The CDR3 runs 14 residues. Germline trimming cut 3 bases from V and 6 bases from J; bases unmatched to any gene: 8. The CDR3 DNA sequence: TGCGCCAGCAGCTCGACCCGACAGGGCCATGGCTACACCTTC. Amino acid sequence: CASSSTRQGHGYTF.